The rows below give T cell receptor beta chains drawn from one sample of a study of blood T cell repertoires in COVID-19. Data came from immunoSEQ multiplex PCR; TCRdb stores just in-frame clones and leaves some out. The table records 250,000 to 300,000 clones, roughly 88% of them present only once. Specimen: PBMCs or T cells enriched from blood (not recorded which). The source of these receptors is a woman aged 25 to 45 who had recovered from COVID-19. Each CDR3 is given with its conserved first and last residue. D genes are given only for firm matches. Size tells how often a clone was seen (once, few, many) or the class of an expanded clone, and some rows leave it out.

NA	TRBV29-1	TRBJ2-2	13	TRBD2	CSVFGGSTGELFF	TGCAGCGTTTTCGGGGGGTCCACCGGGGAGCTGTTTTTT
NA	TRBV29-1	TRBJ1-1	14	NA	CSVSEWAGNTEAFF	TGCAGCGTTTCCGAATGGGCAGGGAACACTGAAGCTTTCTTT
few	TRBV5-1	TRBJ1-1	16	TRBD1	CASVDRGREKNTEAFF	TGCGCCAGCGTTGACAGGGGGCGAGAAAAGAACACTGAAGCTTTCTTT
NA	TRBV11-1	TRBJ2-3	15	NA	CASSPVGSGTDTQYF	TGTGCCAGCAGCCCGGTCGGGAGCGGGACAGATACGCAGTATTTT
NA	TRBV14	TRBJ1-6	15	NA	CASSQGSNVQSPLHF	TGTGCCAGCAGCCAAGGTTCAAATGTCCAATCACCCCTCCACTTT
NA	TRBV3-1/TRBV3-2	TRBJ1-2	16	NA	CASSQDTNRDLYGYTF	TGTGCCAGCAGCCAAGATACCAACAGGGACCTCTATGGCTACACCTTC
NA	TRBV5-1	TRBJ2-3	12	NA	CASSPSTDTQYF	TGCGCCAGCAGCCCTAGCACAGATACGCAGTATTTT
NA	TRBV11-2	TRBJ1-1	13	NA	CASSPQGNTEAFF	TGTGCCAGCAGCCCACAGGGGAACACTGAAGCTTTCTTT
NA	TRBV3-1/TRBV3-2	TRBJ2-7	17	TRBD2	CASSQGSLGLAEYEQYF	TGTGCCAGCAGCCAAGGATCTCTGGGACTAGCGGAGTACGAGCAGTACTTC
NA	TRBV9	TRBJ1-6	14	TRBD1	CASSAQYRGSPLHF	TGTGCCAGCAGCGCCCAATACAGGGGTTCACCCCTCCACTTT
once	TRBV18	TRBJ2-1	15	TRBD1	CASSRTAGGYNEQFF	TGTGCCAGCTCACGGACGGCAGGGGGATACAATGAGCAGTTCTTC
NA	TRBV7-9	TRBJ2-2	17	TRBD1	CASSRSRDRASTGELFF	TGTGCCAGCAGCCGAAGCCGGGACAGAGCAAGTACCGGGGAGCTGTTTTTT
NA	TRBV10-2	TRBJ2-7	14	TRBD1	CASRKGQGAYEQYF	TGCGCCAGCAGGAAGGGACAGGGGGCCTACGAGCAGTACTTC